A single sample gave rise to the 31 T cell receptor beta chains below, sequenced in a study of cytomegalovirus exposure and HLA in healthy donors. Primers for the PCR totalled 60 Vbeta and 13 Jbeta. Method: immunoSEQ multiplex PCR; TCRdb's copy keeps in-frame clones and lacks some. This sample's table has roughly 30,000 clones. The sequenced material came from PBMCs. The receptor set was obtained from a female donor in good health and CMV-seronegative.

In nucleotides, the CDR3 is TGTGCCAGCAGCGTGGACAGGGTCGCTGAAGCTTTCTTT. This gives the protein CASSVDRVAEAFF. The chain links TRBV28 to TRBJ1-1, with 8 bases that match TRBD1. V shed 6 bases, J shed 6 bases, and the junction held 6 bases outside the gene matches. Germline-derived CDR1 and CDR2 are MDHEN and SYDVKM. This CDR3 spans 13 amino acids. Drawing the rest from reference TRBV28 and TRBJ1-1, the complete variable domain is DVKVTQSSRYLVKRTGEKVFLECVQDMDHENMFWYRQDPGLGLRLIYFSYDVKMKEKGDIPEGYSVSREKKERFSLILESASTNQTSMYLCASSVDRVAEAFFGQGTRLTVV.

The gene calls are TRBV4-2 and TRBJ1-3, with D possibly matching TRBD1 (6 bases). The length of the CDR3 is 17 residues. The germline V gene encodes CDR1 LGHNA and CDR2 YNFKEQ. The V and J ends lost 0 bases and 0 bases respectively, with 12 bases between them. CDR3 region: CASSQDQQGYSGNTIYF. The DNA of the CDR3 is TGTGCCAGCAGCCAAGATCAACAGGGCTACTCTGGAAACACCATATATTTT.

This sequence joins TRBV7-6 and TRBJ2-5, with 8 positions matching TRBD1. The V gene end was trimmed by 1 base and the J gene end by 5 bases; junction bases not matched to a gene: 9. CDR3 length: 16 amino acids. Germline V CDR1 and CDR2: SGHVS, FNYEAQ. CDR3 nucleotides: TGTGCCAGCAGCTTAGATCACGGACAGGGTATTGAGACCCAGTACTTC. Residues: CASSLDHGQGIETQYF.

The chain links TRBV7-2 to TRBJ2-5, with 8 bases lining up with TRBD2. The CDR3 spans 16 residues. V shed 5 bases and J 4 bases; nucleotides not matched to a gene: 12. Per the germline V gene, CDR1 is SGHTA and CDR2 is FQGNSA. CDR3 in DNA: TGTGCCAGCAGCCCGCGAGGACGGGGGGGCCCAGAGACCCAGTACTTC. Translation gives CASSPRGRGGPETQYF.

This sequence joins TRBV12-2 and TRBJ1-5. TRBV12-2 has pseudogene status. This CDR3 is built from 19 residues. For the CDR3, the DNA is TGTGCAAGTCGCTTAGCGAAGGGAGGCACGATTTATAGCAATCAGCCCCAGCATTTT. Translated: CASRLAKGGTIYSNQPQHF.

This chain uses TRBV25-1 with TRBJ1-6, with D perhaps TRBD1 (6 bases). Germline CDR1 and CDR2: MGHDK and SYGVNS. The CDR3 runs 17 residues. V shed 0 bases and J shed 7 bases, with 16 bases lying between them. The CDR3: CASSEYLTGSGNSPLHF. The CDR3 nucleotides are TGTGCCAGCAGTGAATACCTGACAGGTTCTGGCAATTCACCCCTCCACTTT.

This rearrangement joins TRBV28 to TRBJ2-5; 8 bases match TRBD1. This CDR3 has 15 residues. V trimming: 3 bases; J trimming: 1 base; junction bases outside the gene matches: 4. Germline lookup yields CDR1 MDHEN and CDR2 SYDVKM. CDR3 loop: CASSFPQGAQETQYF. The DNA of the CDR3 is TGTGCCAGCAGTTTTCCGCAGGGGGCCCAAGAGACCCAGTACTTC. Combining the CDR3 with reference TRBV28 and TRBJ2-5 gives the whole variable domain DVKVTQSSRYLVKRTGEKVFLECVQDMDHENMFWYRQDPGLGLRLIYFSYDVKMKEKGDIPEGYSVSREKKERFSLILESASTNQTSMYLCASSFPQGAQETQYFGPGTRLLVL.

CDR3 bases: TGCGCCAGCAGCACCCAGGGTTATGGGGCCAACGTCCTGACTTTC. As protein: CASSTQGYGANVLTF. This chain links TRBV4-3 with TRBJ2-6, with a weak D call TRBD1 (5 bases). CDR1 and CDR2 from the germline V gene are LGHNA and YSLEER. V lost 5 bases to trimming and J lost 3 bases, with 11 bases between them. The CDR3 consists of 15 residues.

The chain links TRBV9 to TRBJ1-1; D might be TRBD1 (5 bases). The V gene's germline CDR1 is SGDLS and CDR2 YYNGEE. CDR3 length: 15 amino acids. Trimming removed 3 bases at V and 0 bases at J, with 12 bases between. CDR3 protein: CASSATTAMNTEAFF. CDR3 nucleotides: TGTGCCAGCAGCGCCACGACAGCAATGAACACTGAAGCTTTCTTT.

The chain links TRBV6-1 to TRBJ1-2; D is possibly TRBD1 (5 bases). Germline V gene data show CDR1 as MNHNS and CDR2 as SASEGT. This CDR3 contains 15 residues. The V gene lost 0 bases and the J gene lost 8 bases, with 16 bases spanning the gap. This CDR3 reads CASSEALGGIRGYTF. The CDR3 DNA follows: TGTGCCAGCAGTGAAGCGCTCGGGGGGATACGGGGCTACACCTTC.

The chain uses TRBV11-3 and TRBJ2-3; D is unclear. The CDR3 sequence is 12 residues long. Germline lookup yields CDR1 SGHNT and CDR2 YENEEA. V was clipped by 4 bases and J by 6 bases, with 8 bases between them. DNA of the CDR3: TGTGCCAGCAGCTCCCGAGGTGATACGCAGTATTTT. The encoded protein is CASSSRGDTQYF. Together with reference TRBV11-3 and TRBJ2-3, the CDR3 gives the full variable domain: EAGVVQSPRYKIIEKKQPVAFWCNPISGHNTLYWYLQNLGQGPELLIRYENEEAVDDSQLPKDRFSAERLKGVDSTLKIQPAELGDSAVYLCASSSRGDTQYFGPGTRLTVL.

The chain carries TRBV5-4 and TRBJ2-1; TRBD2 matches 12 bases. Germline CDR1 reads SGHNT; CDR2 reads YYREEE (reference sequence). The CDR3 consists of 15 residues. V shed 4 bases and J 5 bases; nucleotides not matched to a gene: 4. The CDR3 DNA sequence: TGTGCCAGCAGCATCAGACTAGCGGGGGACAATGAGCAGTTCTTC. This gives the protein CASSIRLAGDNEQFF. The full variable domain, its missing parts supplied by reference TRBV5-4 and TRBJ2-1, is ETGVTQSPTHLIKTRGQQVTLRCSSQSGHNTVSWYQQALGQGPQFIFQYYREEENGRGNFPPRFSGLQFPNYSSELNVNALELDDSALYLCASSIRLAGDNEQFFGPGTRLTVL.

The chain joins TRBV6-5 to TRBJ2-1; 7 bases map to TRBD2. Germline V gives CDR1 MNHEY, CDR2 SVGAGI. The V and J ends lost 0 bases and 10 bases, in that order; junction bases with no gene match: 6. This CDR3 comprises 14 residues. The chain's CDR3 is CASSYSIAGGEQFF. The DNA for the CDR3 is TGTGCCAGCAGTTACTCGATAGCGGGCGGGGAGCAGTTCTTC.

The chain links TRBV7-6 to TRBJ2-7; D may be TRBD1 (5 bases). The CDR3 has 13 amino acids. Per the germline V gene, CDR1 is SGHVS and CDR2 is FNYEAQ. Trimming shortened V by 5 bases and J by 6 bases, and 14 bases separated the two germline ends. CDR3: CASSPASGREQYF. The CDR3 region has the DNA TGTGCCAGCAGCCCCGCGTCAGGGCGCGAGCAGTACTTC. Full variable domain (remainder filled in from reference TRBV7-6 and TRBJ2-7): GAGVSQSPRYKVTKRGQDVALRCDPISGHVSLYWYRQALGQGPEFLTYFNYEAQQDKSGLPNDRFSAERPEGSISTLTIQRTEQRDSAMYRCASSPASGREQYFGPGTRLTVT.

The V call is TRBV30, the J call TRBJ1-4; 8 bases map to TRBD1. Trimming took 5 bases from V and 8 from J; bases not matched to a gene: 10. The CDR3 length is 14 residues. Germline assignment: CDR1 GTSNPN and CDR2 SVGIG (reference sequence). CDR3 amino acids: CAWEPQGVFEKLFF. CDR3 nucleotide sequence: TGTGCCTGGGAACCACAGGGGGTGTTCGAAAAACTGTTTTTT.

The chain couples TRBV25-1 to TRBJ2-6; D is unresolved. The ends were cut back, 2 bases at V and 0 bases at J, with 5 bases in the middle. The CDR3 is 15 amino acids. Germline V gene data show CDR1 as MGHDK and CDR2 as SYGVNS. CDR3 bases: TGTGCCAGCAGTGAAATTTACTCTGGGGCCAACGTCCTGACTTTC. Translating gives CASSEIYSGANVLTF. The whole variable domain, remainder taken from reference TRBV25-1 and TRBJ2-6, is EADIYQTPRYLVIGTGKKITLECSQTMGHDKMYWYQQDPGMELHLIHYSYGVNSTEKGDLSSESTVSRIRTEHFPLTLESARPSHTSQYLCASSEIYSGANVLTFGAGSRLTVL.

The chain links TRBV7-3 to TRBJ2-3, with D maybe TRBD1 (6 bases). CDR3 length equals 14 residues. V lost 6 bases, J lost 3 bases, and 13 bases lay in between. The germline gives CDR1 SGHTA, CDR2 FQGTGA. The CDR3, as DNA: TGTGCCAGCAGTCGACAGGTTGGAACAGATACGCAGTATTTT. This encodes CASSRQVGTDTQYF.

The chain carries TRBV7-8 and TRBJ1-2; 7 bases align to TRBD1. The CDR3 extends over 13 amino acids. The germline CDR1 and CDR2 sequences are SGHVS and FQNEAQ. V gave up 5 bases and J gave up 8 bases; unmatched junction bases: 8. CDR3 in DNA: TGTGCCAGCAGCCCTAAAGACAGGGAAGGCTACACCTTC. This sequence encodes CASSPKDREGYTF.

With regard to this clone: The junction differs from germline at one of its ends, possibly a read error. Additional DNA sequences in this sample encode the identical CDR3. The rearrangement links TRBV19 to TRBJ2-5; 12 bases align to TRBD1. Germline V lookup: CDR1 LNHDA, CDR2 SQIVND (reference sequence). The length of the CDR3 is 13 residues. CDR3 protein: CASSFRDRGHPDF. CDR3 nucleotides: TGTGCCAGTAGTTTCCGGGACAGGGGGCATCCGGACTTC.

CDR3 residues: CASSPLRTGVNTGELFF. The DNA of the CDR3 is TGTGCCAGCTCACCCCTTCGGACAGGGGTGAACACCGGGGAGCTGTTTTTT. V usage is TRBV18 and J usage is TRBJ2-2; 9 nucleotides match TRBD1. In germline, CDR1 is KGHSH, CDR2 LQKENI. The CDR3 is made up of 17 amino acids. V dropped 3 bases and J dropped 1; count of bases not matched to a gene: 6.

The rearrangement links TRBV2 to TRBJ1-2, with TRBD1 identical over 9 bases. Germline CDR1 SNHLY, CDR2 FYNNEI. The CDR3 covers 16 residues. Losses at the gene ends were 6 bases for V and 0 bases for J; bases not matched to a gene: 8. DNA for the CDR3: TGTGCCAGCAGCCCACCACAGGGGGCGCCTAACTATGGCTACACCTTC. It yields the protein CASSPPQGAPNYGYTF.

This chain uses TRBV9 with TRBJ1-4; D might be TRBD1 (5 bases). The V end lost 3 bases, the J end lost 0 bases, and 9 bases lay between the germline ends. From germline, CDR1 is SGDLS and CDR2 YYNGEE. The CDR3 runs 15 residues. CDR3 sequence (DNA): TGTGCCAGCAGCGAAAGGGGAACAACTAATGAAAAACTGTTTTTT. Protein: CASSERGTTNEKLFF.

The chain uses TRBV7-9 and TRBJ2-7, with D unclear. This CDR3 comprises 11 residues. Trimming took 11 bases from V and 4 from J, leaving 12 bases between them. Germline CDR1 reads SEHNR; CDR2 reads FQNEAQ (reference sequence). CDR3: CASPPCYEQYF. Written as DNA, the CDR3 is TGTGCCTCCCCCCCCTGTTACGAGCAGTACTTC.

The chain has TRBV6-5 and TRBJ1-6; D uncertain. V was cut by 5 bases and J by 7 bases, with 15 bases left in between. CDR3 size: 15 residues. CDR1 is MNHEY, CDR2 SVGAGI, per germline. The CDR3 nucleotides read TGTGCCAGCAGTACAGCCATGTCTGGGAATTCACCCCTCCACTTT. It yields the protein CASSTAMSGNSPLHF.

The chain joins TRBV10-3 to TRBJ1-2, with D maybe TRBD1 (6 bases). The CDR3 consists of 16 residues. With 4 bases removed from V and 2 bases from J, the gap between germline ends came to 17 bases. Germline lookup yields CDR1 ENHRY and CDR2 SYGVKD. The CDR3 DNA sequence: TGTGCCATCAGTGGTAGCGAACAAACAGGGAACTATGGCTACACCTTC. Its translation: CAISGSEQTGNYGYTF.

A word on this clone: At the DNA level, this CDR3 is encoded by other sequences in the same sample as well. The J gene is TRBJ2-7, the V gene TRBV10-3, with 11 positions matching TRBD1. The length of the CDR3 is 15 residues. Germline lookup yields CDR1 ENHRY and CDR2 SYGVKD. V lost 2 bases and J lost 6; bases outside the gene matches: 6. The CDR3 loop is CAISELGQGASEQYF. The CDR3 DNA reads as TGTGCCATCAGTGAGCTAGGACAGGGGGCCAGCGAGCAGTACTTC.

For the CDR3, the DNA is TGCGCCAGCAGCTTGTTCGAAGAGACCCAGTACTTC. Residues: CASSLFEETQYF. The chain uses TRBV5-1 and TRBJ2-5, with D unclear. V was trimmed by 1 base and J by 3 bases, leaving 4 bases between them. Germline V lookup: CDR1 SGHRS, CDR2 YFSETQ. This CDR3 contains 12 residues.

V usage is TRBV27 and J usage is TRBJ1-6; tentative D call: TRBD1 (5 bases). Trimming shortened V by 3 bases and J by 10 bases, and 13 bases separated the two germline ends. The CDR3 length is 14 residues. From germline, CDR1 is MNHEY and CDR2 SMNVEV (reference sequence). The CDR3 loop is CASSFTGRASPLHF. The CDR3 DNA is TGTGCCAGCAGTTTTACTGGCAGGGCCTCACCCCTCCACTTT.

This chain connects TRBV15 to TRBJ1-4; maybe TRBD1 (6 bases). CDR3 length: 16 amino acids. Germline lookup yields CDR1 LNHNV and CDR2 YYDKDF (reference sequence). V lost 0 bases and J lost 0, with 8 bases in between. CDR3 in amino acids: CATSRDRGTTNEKLFF. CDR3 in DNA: TGTGCCACCAGCAGAGATAGGGGGACAACTAATGAAAAACTGTTTTTT. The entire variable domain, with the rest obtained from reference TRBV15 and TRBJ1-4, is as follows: DAMVIQNPRYQVTQFGKPVTLSCSQTLNHNVMYWYQQKSSQAPKLLFHYYDKDFNNEADTPDNFQSRRPNTSFCFLDIRSPGLGDTAMYLCATSRDRGTTNEKLFFGSGTQLSVL.

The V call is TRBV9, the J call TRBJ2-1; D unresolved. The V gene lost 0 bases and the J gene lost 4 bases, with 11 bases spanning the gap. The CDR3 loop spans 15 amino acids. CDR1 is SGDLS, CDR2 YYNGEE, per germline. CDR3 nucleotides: TGTGCCAGCAGCGTAGACATCGGAGCTTACAATGAGCAGTTCTTC. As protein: CASSVDIGAYNEQFF.

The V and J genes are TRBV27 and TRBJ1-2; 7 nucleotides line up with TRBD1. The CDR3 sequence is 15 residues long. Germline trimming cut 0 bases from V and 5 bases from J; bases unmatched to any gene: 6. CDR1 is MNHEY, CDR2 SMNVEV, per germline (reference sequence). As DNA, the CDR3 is TGTGCCAGCAGTTTATCGCGAGGGGGCGAGTATGGCTACACCTTC. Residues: CASSLSRGGEYGYTF.